The TCR beta chain under discussion was sequenced for a study of cytomegalovirus exposure and HLA in healthy donors. Overall study results and limits: Investigators reported over 150 TCR beta chains as tied to cytomegalovirus.

The donors were members of the validation cohort comprising over 90 subjects, separate from the roughly 700-subject first cohort. Produced via immunoSEQ multiplex PCR; TCRdb's table is partial and in-frame only. The sample lists nearly 80,000 clones; roughly 93% were seen once. The CDR3 has 16 amino acids. The V and J ends lost 6 bases and 6 bases, in that order; junction bases with no gene match: 17. Germline V gene data show CDR1 as SGHKS and CDR2 as YYEKEE (reference sequence). Of note for this clone: The target antigen is unknown.

The sample was PBMCs. The sequence was obtained from a woman aged 25 to 39 in good health and CMV-seronegative. V gene TRBV5-5 combines with J gene TRBJ1-2; the match to TRBD1 covers 7 bases. CDR3 amino acids: CASTHRGGGQFDGYTF. CDR3 nucleotides: TGTGCCAGCACGCACAGGGGTGGGGGGCAGTTCGATGGCTACACCTTC. The variable domain in full, completed from reference TRBV5-5 and TRBJ1-2, reads DAGVTQSPTHLIKTRGQQVTLRCSPISGHKSVSWYQQVLGQGPQFIFQYYEKEERGRGNFPDRFSARQFPNYSSELNVNALLLGDSALYLCASTHRGGGQFDGYTFGSGTRLTVV.